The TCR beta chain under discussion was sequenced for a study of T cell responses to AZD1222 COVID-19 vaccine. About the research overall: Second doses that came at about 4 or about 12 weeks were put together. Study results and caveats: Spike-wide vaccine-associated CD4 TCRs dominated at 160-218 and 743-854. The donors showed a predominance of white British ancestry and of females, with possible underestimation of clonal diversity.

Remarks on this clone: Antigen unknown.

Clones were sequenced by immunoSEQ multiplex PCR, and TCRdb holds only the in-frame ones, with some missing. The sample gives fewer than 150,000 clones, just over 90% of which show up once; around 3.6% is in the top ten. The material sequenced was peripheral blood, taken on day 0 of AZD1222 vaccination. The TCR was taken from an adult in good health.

CDR3 DNA: TGTGCCAGCAGCTTTAGGGACAGGGATAATTCACCCCTCCACTTT. This sequence encodes CASSFRDRDNSPLHF. The chain carries TRBV13 and TRBJ1-6, with 9 bases lining up with TRBD1. CDR1 and CDR2 (germline): PRHDT, FYEKMQ (reference sequence). J was trimmed by 5 bases and V by 3 bases; bases with no gene match: 2. There are 15 residues in the CDR3.